This T cell receptor beta chain was observed in a study of blood T cell repertoires in COVID-19. Repertoires were generated with immunoSEQ multiplex PCR, while TCRdb's copy carries only in-frame clones and drops some. Here the sample spans approximately 100,000 clones, about 80% being singletons. Germline V gives CDR1 KGHSH, CDR2 LQKENI. Trimming left V 5 bases short and J 4 bases short, with 12 bases between. This CDR3 contains 14 residues. This chain connects TRBV18 to TRBJ1-5; no firm D call. This TCR derives from a human donor in a cohort sampled during active COVID-19. Sequencing was done on a sample of peripheral blood. The CDR3 protein is CASSAGSGNQPQHF. Written as DNA, the CDR3 is TGTGCCAGCTCAGCGGGGTCTGGAAATCAGCCCCAGCATTTT. The variable domain in full, with the rest retrieved from reference TRBV18 and TRBJ1-5, is NAGVMQNPRHLVRRRGQEARLRCSPMKGHSHVYWYRQLPEEGLKFMVYLQKENIIDESGMPKERFSAEFPKEGPSILRIQQVVRGDSAAYFCASSAGSGNQPQHFGDGTRLSIL.